The next 17 T cell receptor beta chains were all read from a single sample in a study of T cell responses to AZD1222 COVID-19 vaccine. Method: immunoSEQ multiplex PCR; TCRdb's copy keeps in-frame clones and lacks some. The data contain about 130,000 clones, about 93% of them seen just once; the ten biggest clones take up over 7.5%. Sequenced here: peripheral blood, sampled on day 0 of AZD1222 vaccination. These receptors originate from an adult in good health.

In this sample, this clone turned up a few times. This chain connects TRBV19 to TRBJ1-3; 9 nucleotides line up with TRBD1. CDR3 length: 15 residues. V lost 7 bases to trimming and J lost 7 bases; unmatched junction nucleotides: 11. Germline V lookup: CDR1 LNHDA, CDR2 SQIVND (reference sequence). This CDR3 is CASIPGQGVMNTIYF. In DNA, the CDR3 is TGTGCCAGTATTCCGGGACAGGGAGTGATGAACACCATATATTTT.

This sequence joins TRBV11-2 and TRBJ2-7; TRBD2 matches at 8 bases. The CDR3 is made up of 15 amino acids. J gave up 2 bases and V 0 bases, and 3 bases lay outside the gene matches. Germline V gene data show CDR1 as SGHAT and CDR2 as FQNNGV. CDR3 coding DNA: TGTGCCAGCAGCTTAGACACAGCGGGGGCCTACGAGCAGTACTTC. It specifies CASSLDTAGAYEQYF.

J is TRBJ1-1 and V is TRBV18, with 7 bases fitting TRBD1. Losses at the gene ends were 5 bases for V and 8 bases for J; bases not matched to a gene: 8. The CDR3 consists of 13 residues. Germline V gene lookup returns CDR1 KGHSH and CDR2 LQKENI. The CDR3 coding sequence is TGTGCCAGCTCAGATAGCGGGACAGACGAAGCTTTCTTT. Residues: CASSDSGTDEAFF.

The chain links TRBV5-1 to TRBJ1-4; D is ambiguous. This CDR3 comprises 15 residues. CDR1 and CDR2 from the germline V gene are SGHRS and YFSETQ. Trimming cost V 0 bases and J 3 bases, with 9 bases left between them. CDR3 coding DNA: TGCGCCAGCAGCTTGGTAGGAACCGCTAATGAAAAACTGTTTTTT. Translation gives CASSLVGTANEKLFF.

This chain uses TRBV9 with TRBJ2-7; D is ambiguous. This CDR3 comprises 15 residues. Trimming removed 0 bases from V and 5 bases from J, with 15 bases in between. Germline CDR1 is SGDLS and CDR2 is YYNGEE. CDR3 amino acids: CASSVDVGLRNEQYF. DNA for the CDR3: TGTGCCAGCAGCGTAGATGTGGGGTTGAGGAACGAGCAGTACTTC.

A few counts support this clone. The chain uses TRBV4-3 and TRBJ1-2, with D uncertain. The CDR3 extends over 16 amino acids. Germline loops: CDR1 LGHNA, CDR2 YSLEER. V was shortened by 5 bases and J by 2 bases, with 18 bases between the two germline ends. The CDR3 protein is CASSLSLLRQNYGYTF. The CDR3 nucleotides read TGCGCCAGCAGCTTGTCCTTACTCAGGCAGAACTATGGCTACACCTTC.

The genes are TRBV19 and TRBJ1-1; TRBD1 is a possible D gene (5 bases). The CDR3 is 12 amino acids. The germline CDR1 and CDR2 sequences are LNHDA and SQIVND (reference sequence). The V end lost 8 bases, the J end lost 9 bases, and 16 bases lay between the germline ends. The DNA of the CDR3 is TGTGCCAGTGGGGACCTCTGGGGGAAAGCTTTCTTT. Its translation: CASGDLWGKAFF.

This clone is a singleton in its sample. The CDR3 sequence: CASSYDSLYGYTF. The DNA for the CDR3 is TGTGCCAGCAGTTACGACAGTCTCTATGGCTACACCTTC. J is TRBJ1-2 and V is TRBV6-5; possibly TRBD1 for D (5 bases). V was clipped by 2 bases and J by 4 bases, with 8 bases between them. From germline, CDR1 is MNHEY and CDR2 SVGAGI. The CDR3 length is 13 residues.

The chain recombines TRBV7-9 with TRBJ1-2; the D gene is possibly TRBD1 (6 bases). This CDR3 has 13 amino acids. Germline V gene lookup returns CDR1 SEHNR and CDR2 FQNEAQ (reference sequence). Trimming pared 8 bases from V and 2 bases from J, leaving 12 bases between. CDR3 in DNA: TGTGCCAGCGGAACAGGGTGGAACTATGGCTACACCTTC. This translates into CASGTGWNYGYTF.

This chain uses TRBV10-2 with TRBJ2-3, with 8 bases lining up with TRBD2. V was clipped by 2 bases and J by 12 bases; unmatched bases: 4. The CDR3 loop spans 12 amino acids. Germline lookup yields CDR1 WSHSY and CDR2 SAAADI. The CDR3: CASSEGTSGQYF. The CDR3 coding sequence is TGCGCCAGCAGTGAGGGTACTAGCGGCCAGTATTTT.

This rearrangement joins TRBV24-1 to TRBJ2-2; D possibly corresponds to TRBD1 (5 bases). V lost 3 bases to trimming and J lost 3 bases, with 10 bases between them. Per the germline V gene, CDR1 is KGHDR and CDR2 is SFDVKD. The CDR3 length is 15 residues. The CDR3 DNA is TGTGCCACCAGTGATCAGGGTTTGGACACCGGGGAGCTGTTTTTT. Encoded protein: CATSDQGLDTGELFF.

V gene TRBV5-1 combines with J gene TRBJ1-6; D remains ambiguous. CDR1 is SGHRS and CDR2 is YFSETQ in the germline V gene. V was trimmed by 0 bases and J by 0 bases, leaving 7 bases between them. The CDR3 is 16 amino acids. The CDR3 region has the DNA TGCGCCAGCAGCTTGGCGAACCCCTCCTATAATTCACCCCTCCACTTT. It codes for CASSLANPSYNSPLHF.

This clone showed up just once. The J gene is TRBJ1-2, the V gene TRBV4-3; TRBD1 matches 7 bases. From germline, CDR1 is LGHNA and CDR2 YSLEER. The V segment lost 4 bases and the J segment 7 bases; nucleotides outside the gene matches: 12. This CDR3 contains 15 residues. The CDR3 nucleotides are TGCGCCAGCAGCCTTAACAGGGGTTGGTATGCTGGCTACACCTTC. It yields the protein CASSLNRGWYAGYTF.

The chain recombines TRBV7-8 with TRBJ2-1, with 7 bases that match TRBD1. CDR3 length: 16 amino acids. The V and J ends lost 5 bases and 1 base, in that order; junction bases with no gene match: 8. Germline CDR1 reads SGHVS; CDR2 reads FQNEAQ. The chain's CDR3 is CASSPQLDRSYNEQFF. CDR3 coding DNA: TGTGCCAGCAGCCCTCAGTTGGACAGGTCCTACAATGAGCAGTTCTTC. Combining the CDR3 with reference TRBV7-8 and TRBJ2-1 gives the whole variable domain GAGVSQSPRYKVAKRGQDVALRCDPISGHVSLFWYQQALGQGPEFLTYFQNEAQLDKSGLPSDRFFAERPEGSVSTLKIQRTQQEDSAVYLCASSPQLDRSYNEQFFGPGTRLTVL.

The chain is built from TRBV10-1 and TRBJ1-1, with D perhaps TRBD1 (5 bases). The CDR3 has 16 amino acids. Trimming removed 7 bases at V and 3 bases at J, with 21 bases between. The V gene's germline CDR1 is WNHNN and CDR2 SYGVQD (reference sequence). CDR3 region: CASTLGTQRGDTEAFF. The CDR3 coding sequence is TGCGCCAGCACCTTAGGAACGCAGCGAGGGGACACTGAAGCTTTCTTT.

The chain is built from TRBV20-1 and TRBJ2-5, with 11 bases matching TRBD2. V gave up 3 bases and J gave up 5 bases; unmatched junction bases: 2. CDR3 size: 13 residues. Germline V gene lookup returns CDR1 DFQATT and CDR2 SNEGSKA (reference sequence). Here the CDR3 DNA reads TGCAGTGCTAGTAGCGGGGGGGCGGAGACCCAGTACTTC. Its translation: CSASSGGAETQYF.

V is TRBV4-2 and J is TRBJ1-6; D not resolved. CDR1 is LGHNA, CDR2 YNFKEQ, per germline. CDR3 length equals 14 residues. The V end was cut by 1 base, the J end by 7 bases, with 8 bases between. The CDR3 nucleotides read TGTGCCAGCAGCCAAGGGGAGGGAAATTCACCCCTCCACTTT. It encodes CASSQGEGNSPLHF.